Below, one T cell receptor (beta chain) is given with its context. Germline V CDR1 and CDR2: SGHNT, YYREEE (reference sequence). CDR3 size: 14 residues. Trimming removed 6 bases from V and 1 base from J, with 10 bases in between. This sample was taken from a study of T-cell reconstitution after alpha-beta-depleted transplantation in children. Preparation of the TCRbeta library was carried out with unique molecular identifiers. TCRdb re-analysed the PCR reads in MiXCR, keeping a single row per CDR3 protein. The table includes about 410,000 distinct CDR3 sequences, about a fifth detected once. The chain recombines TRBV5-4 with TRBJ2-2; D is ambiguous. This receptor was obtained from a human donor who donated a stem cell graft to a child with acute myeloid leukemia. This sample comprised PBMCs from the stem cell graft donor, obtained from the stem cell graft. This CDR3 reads CASMESQNTGELFF. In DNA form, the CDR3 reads TGTGCCAGCATGGAGAGCCAGAACACCGGGGAGCTGTTTTTT.